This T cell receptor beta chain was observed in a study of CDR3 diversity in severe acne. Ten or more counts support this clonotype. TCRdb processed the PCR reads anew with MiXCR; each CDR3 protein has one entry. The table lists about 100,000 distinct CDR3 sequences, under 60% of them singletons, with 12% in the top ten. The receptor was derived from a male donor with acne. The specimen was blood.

The CDR3 DNA sequence: TGCAGCGTTGAAGATGCCCTAGCTAGCACAGATACGCAGTATTTT. Residues: CSVEDALASTDTQYF. The chain joins TRBV29-1 to TRBJ2-3; the D gene is possibly TRBD2 (5 bases). CDR1 SQVTM and CDR2 ANQGSEA come from the germline V gene. V was pared by 0 bases and J by 0 bases, with 10 bases between. The CDR3 is made up of 15 amino acids.